These T cell receptor beta chains were read from a single sample in a study of T cell responses to AZD1222 COVID-19 vaccine. TCRdb keeps only in-frame clones here, not all; method: immunoSEQ multiplex PCR. The table lists some 100,000 clones, around nine tenths of them singletons, with about 3% in the top ten. Source: peripheral blood, taken 28 days after the second AZD1222 dose. These receptors all stem from an adult who received the AZD1222 COVID-19 vaccine. Each CDR3 is given with its conserved first and last residue. The D gene is left open where the match is weak.

cdr3_aa j_call v_call d_call
CASSDGQTNEKLFF TRBJ1-4 TRBV25-1 .
CASSYVGANEQFF TRBJ2-1 TRBV6-6 .
CASSSRQGPVNTEAFF TRBJ1-1 TRBV6-6 TRBD1
CASSLGVTGTPELFF TRBJ2-2 TRBV7-9 TRBD1
CAWRGQVLNNEQFF TRBJ2-1 TRBV30 .
CASSIVGGNSPLHF TRBJ1-6 TRBV19 .
CASSSNPDQPGDTDTQYF TRBJ2-3 TRBV7-9 .
CASKADRSGGPQHF TRBJ1-5 TRBV2 .
CSVLQRGRYTEAFF TRBJ1-1 TRBV29-1 TRBD1
CASSYTGAGGQPQHF TRBJ1-5 TRBV2 TRBD1
CASNEYNEQFF TRBJ2-1 TRBV10-2 .
CASSPRGWRTDTQYF TRBJ2-3 TRBV7-8 .
CASSLRTGPPNTEAFF TRBJ1-1 TRBV5-6 .
CAISGQGKMNTEAFF TRBJ1-1 TRBV10-3 TRBD1
CASSSSGSSGNTIYF TRBJ1-3 TRBV11-3 .
CASSQSNQPQHF TRBJ1-5 TRBV3-1/TRBV3-2 .
CASRKNGGVTEAFF TRBJ1-1 TRBV2 .
CASSIPRQGRYEQYF TRBJ2-7 TRBV19 TRBD1
CASSEGTLSSYEQYF TRBJ2-7 TRBV10-1 .